This T cell receptor (beta chain) was recorded in a study of T cell clones after liver transplantation. Study-wide background: Until 12-24 months post-transplant, subjects got standard immunosuppression and no induction. Study-level points and caveats: Post-transplant time points were not standardized, so conclusions are preliminary. Graft donor-reactive T cells possibly entered the graft instead of undergoing deletion. In most of the 8 subjects, circulating graft-donor-reactive CD4 TCRbeta sequences fell significantly after transplant.

Germline V gene data show CDR1 as SGHRS and CDR2 as YFSETQ. The J segment lost 7 bases and the V segment lost 7 bases, leaving 6 bases of the junction unmatched. The CDR3 loop spans 14 amino acids. Turning to this clone: Its antigen is not identified.

Profiled with immunoSEQ multiplex PCR; TCRdb holds only in-frame clones, not every one. Of under 55,000 clones in the sample, about 82% are singletons; the top ten hold roughly 2.7%. The sequence derives from a human patient who received a liver transplant. Some T cells may be graft donor cells. The specimen comprised CD4+ T cells from blood, sampled 24 months after liver transplant. The V gene is TRBV5-1, the J gene TRBJ2-2; 11 bases agree with TRBD1. CDR3 sequence reads: CASRLGQGDGELFF. The CDR3 DNA is TGCGCCAGCCGGTTGGGACAGGGGGACGGGGAGCTGTTTTTT.